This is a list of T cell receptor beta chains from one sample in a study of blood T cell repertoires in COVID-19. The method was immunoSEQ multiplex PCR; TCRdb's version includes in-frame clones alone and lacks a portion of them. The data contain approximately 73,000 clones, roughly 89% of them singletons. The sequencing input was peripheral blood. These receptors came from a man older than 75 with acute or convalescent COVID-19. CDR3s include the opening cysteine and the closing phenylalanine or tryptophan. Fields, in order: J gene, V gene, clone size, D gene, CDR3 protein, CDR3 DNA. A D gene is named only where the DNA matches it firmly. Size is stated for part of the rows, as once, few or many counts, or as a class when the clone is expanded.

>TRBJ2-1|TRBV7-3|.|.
CASSSYRGNEQFF
TGTGCCAGCAGCTCGTACCGCGGCAATGAGCAGTTCTTC
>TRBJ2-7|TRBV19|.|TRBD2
CASSMASGAYEQYF
TGTGCCAGTAGTATGGCTAGCGGGGCCTACGAGCAGTACTTC
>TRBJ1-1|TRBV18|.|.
CASSTEGVEAFF
TGTGCCAGCTCCACCGAAGGGGTTGAAGCTTTCTTT
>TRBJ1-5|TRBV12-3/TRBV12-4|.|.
CASRGMGGQPQHF
TGTGCCAGCCGCGGAATGGGGGGTCAGCCCCAGCATTTT
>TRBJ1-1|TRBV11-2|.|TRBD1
CASSLVGQGGEAFF
TGTGCCAGCAGCTTAGTGGGACAGGGAGGTGAAGCTTTCTTT
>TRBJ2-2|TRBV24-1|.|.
CATSAHQAETGELFF
TGTGCCACCAGTGCACATCAGGCCGAGACCGGGGAGCTGTTTTTT
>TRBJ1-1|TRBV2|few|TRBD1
CASSIKQGVNTEAFF
TGTGCCAGCAGTATAAAACAGGGGGTAAACACTGAAGCTTTCTTT
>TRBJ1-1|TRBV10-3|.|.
CAISTGLNTEAFF
TGTGCCATCAGCACAGGGCTGAACACTGAAGCTTTCTTT
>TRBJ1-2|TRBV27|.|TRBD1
CASSTRQGNYGYTF
TGTGCCAGCAGTACCCGACAGGGCAACTATGGCTACACCTTC
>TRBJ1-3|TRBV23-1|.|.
CASSLSQASSGNTIYF
TGCGCCAGCAGTCTCTCTCAGGCGAGCTCTGGAAACACCATATATTTT
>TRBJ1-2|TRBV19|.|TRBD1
CASSAGTGIYGYTF
TGTGCCAGTAGTGCCGGGACAGGGATCTATGGCTACACCTTC
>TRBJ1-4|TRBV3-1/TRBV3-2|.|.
CASSQEQGMGEKLFF
TGTGCCAGCAGCCAAGAGCAGGGGATGGGCGAAAAACTGTTTTTT
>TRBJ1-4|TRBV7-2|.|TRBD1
CASSLGQGAQKLFF
TGTGCCAGCAGCTTGGGACAGGGGGCTCAAAAACTGTTTTTT
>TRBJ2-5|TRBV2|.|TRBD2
CASSEAALAGAPTETQYF
TGTGCCAGCAGTGAAGCAGCCCTAGCGGGTGCCCCGACCGAGACCCAGTACTTC
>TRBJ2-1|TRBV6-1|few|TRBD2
CASSDVAGVIPGEQFF
TGTGCCAGCAGTGACGTAGCGGGAGTAATACCCGGTGAGCAGTTCTTC
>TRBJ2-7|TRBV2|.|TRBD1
CASSSDRGHEQYF
TGTGCCAGCAGCTCGGACAGGGGGCACGAGCAGTACTTC
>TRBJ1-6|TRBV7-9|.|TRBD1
CASQGVGNSPLHF
TGTGCCAGCCAGGGGGTGGGTAATTCACCCCTCCACTTT
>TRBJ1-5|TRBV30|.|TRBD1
CAWSPGQGYQPQHF
TGTGCCTGGAGCCCGGGACAGGGGTACCAGCCCCAGCATTTT
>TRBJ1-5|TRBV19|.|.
CASSARGEEQPQHF
TGTGCCAGTAGTGCCCGAGGGGAGGAACAGCCCCAGCATTTT
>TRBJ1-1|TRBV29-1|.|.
CSVKTDLNTEAFF
TGCAGCGTGAAGACAGATTTGAACACTGAAGCTTTCTTT
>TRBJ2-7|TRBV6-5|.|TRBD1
CASSYSTGDSYEQYF
TGTGCCAGCAGTTACTCGACAGGGGACTCCTACGAGCAGTACTTC
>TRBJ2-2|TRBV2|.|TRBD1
CASWTGGNTGELFF
TGTGCCAGTTGGACAGGAGGGAACACCGGGGAGCTGTTTTTT
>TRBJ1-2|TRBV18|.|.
CASSGAGTNYGYTF
TGTGCCAGCAGCGGGGCAGGGACCAACTATGGCTACACCTTC
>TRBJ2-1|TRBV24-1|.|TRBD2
CATSDQGGSLLNEQFF
TGTGCCACCAGTGATCAGGGCGGGAGCCTCCTCAATGAGCAGTTCTTC
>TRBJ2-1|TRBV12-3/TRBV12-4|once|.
CASSLPLGARQFF
TGTGCCAGCAGTCTCCCCCTGGGGGCGAGGCAGTTCTTC
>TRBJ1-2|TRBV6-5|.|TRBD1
CASSPTGINYGYTF
TGTGCCAGCAGCCCGACAGGGATCAACTATGGCTACACCTTC
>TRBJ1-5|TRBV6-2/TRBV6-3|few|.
CASSLVPKRGGQPQHF
TGTGCCAGCAGTTTAGTACCCAAGAGGGGGGGTCAGCCCCAGCATTTT
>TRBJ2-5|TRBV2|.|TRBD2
CASSERLAGIVGQETQYF
TGTGCCAGCAGTGAACGTCTAGCGGGTATAGTAGGACAAGAGACCCAGTACTTC
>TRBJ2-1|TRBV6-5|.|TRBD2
CASNHRSGGQDEQFF
TGTGCCAGCAACCATCGTAGCGGGGGGCAGGATGAGCAGTTCTTC
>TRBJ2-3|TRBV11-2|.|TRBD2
CASSPPGLAGATDTQYF
TGTGCCAGCAGCCCCCCGGGACTAGCGGGGGCGACAGATACGCAGTATTTT
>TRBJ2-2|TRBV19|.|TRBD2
CASSNLAGGLRNTGELFF
TGTGCCAGTAGTAACCTAGCGGGAGGGCTACGAAACACCGGGGAGCTGTTTTTT
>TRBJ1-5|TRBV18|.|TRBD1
CASSLDRGPHQPQHF
TGTGCCAGCTCACTTGACAGGGGTCCCCATCAGCCCCAGCATTTT
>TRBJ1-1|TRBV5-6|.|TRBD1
CASNSRTGNTEAFF
TGTGCCAGCAACTCCCGGACAGGCAACACTGAAGCTTTCTTT
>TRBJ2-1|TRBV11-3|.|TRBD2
CASSPGLELPNEQFF
TGTGCCAGCAGCCCGGGACTAGAACTGCCAAATGAGCAGTTCTTC
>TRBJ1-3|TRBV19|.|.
CASSPLVGDSGNTIYF
TGTGCCAGTAGTCCCCTGGTGGGGGACTCGGGAAACACCATATATTTT
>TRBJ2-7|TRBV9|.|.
CASSPADPYEQYF
TGTGCCAGCAGCCCGGCGGATCCCTACGAGCAGTACTTC
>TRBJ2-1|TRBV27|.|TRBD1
CASSLWQGARNEQFF
TGTGCCAGCAGTTTATGGCAGGGGGCTCGGAATGAGCAGTTCTTC